The 6 T cell receptor beta chains below were found in one sample sequenced in a study of shared clonotypes between healthy human individuals. Naivety among CD8 cells was defined by CD45RO negativity and positive CCR7 selection, thereby excluding terminally differentiated effector memory CD45RA+ cells. This table comes from immunoSEQ multiplex PCR, and its TCRdb copy is limited to in-frame clones, with some not included. The sample holds about 580,000 clones, about 98% seen once. Sequenced sample: naive CD8+ T cells sorted from blood. The receptors were sampled from a young man in good health.

CDR3 nucleotides: TGTGCCAGCAGTGCCACAGGGGGGGAGTACAATGAGCAGTTCTTC. This encodes CASSATGGEYNEQFF. This sequence joins TRBV28 and TRBJ2-1, with TRBD1 as a possible D gene (8 bases). CDR3 length: 15 amino acids. V lost 5 bases to trimming and J lost 4 bases, with 15 bases between them. Germline CDR1 is MDHEN and CDR2 is SYDVKM.

This rearrangement joins TRBV6-5 to TRBJ1-2, with 8 nucleotides matching TRBD1. There are 11 residues in the CDR3. Germline CDR1 reads MNHEY; CDR2 reads SVGAGI. J gave up 8 bases and V 5 bases, and 1 base lay outside the gene matches. CDR3 bases: TGTGCCAGCAGTGACAGGGGCGGCTACACCTTC. As protein: CASSDRGGYTF.

The rearrangement joins TRBV5-1 to TRBJ2-7; D not certain. The CDR3 has 13 residues. CDR1 is SGHRS and CDR2 is YFSETQ in the germline V gene. The V gene lost 4 bases and the J gene lost 4 bases, with 12 bases spanning the gap. The CDR3 loop is CASSAGVPYEQYF. In DNA form, the CDR3 reads TGCGCCAGCAGCGCTGGAGTACCTTACGAGCAGTACTTC.

Here the CDR3 reads CSVEDVRGLNTEAFF. In nucleotides, the CDR3 is TGCAGCGTTGAAGATGTGCGGGGGCTGAACACTGAAGCTTTCTTT. The J gene is TRBJ1-1, the V gene TRBV29-1, with a tentative D call TRBD1 (6 bases). Trimming cost V 0 bases and J 0 bases, with 11 bases left between them. The CDR3 extends over 15 amino acids. CDR1 is SQVTM, CDR2 ANQGSEA, per germline.

This clone has only one observation. The chain joins TRBV7-7 to TRBJ1-4; no reliable D call. Trimming took off 2 bases at V and 7 bases at J, with 14 bases between the two ends. The CDR3 runs to 15 residues. The germline gives CDR1 SSHAT, CDR2 FNYEAQ (reference sequence). CDR3: CASSLSPSAGEKLFF. The CDR3 nucleotides are TGTGCCAGCAGCTTAAGTCCCTCGGCGGGTGAAAAACTGTTTTTT.

The chain combines TRBV11-2 with TRBJ2-7, with D tentatively TRBD1 or TRBD2 (5 bases each). The V gene lost 2 bases and the J gene lost 0 bases, with 11 bases spanning the gap. CDR3 length equals 15 residues. The germline V gene encodes CDR1 SGHAT and CDR2 FQNNGV. DNA for the CDR3: TGTGCCAGCAGCTTAATGGCAGGGAGCTCCTACGAGCAGTACTTC. Residues: CASSLMAGSSYEQYF.